The present TCR beta chain was sequenced within a study of blood T cell repertoires in COVID-19. The CDR3 is 17 residues long. Germline lookup yields CDR1 MGHDK and CDR2 SYGVNS. The V end lost 5 bases, the J end lost 6 bases, and 25 bases lay between the germline ends. Per the original methods: Quantification of nucleated cells was approximated via reference gene primer amplification. Sequencing used immunoSEQ multiplex PCR; TCRdb keeps in-frame clones, though not all of them. V and J calls and clone size follow that table, whereas D and trimming were derived from the DNA. Of around 240,000 clones in the sample, more than 70% were seen once. In terms of age and location, participants ranged from roughly 18 to 100 years and lived in roughly 22 US areas. Cohort placement rested on clinical history that participants reported themselves. Symptom resolution, clearance, or two negative PCRs marked the recovered donors of Cohort 3.

The rearrangement links TRBV25-1 to TRBJ1-1; maybe TRBD1 (5 bases). The clonotype originates from a woman aged 50 to 60 who had recovered from COVID-19. The sequenced sample consisted of PBMCs or T cells enriched from blood (not recorded which). In DNA, the CDR3 is TGTGCCAGCAGTTGCGTGAGGAATTCCAGGGTGTTCCCTGAAGCTTTCTTT. It is translated as CASSCVRNSRVFPEAFF. Drawing the rest from reference TRBV25-1 and TRBJ1-1, the complete variable domain is EADIYQTPRYLVIGTGKKITLECSQTMGHDKMYWYQQDPGMELHLIHYSYGVNSTEKGDLSSESTVSRIRTEHFPLTLESARPSHTSQYLCASSCVRNSRVFPEAFFGQGTRLTVV.